This TCR beta chain was sequenced in a study of beta chain features in type 1 diabetes. Study findings and constraints: Within the patient group, naive, central memory and Treg TCRB repertoires appeared more similar to each other than within healthy donors. The study found moderately but significantly shorter TCRB CDR3s in all four CD4+ subsets of Type 1 diabetes patients.

From germline, CDR1 is SGHRS and CDR2 YFSETQ. The CDR3 contains 14 residues. J gave up 4 bases and V 3 bases, and 5 bases lay outside the gene matches. This clone was detected only a few times. Its cognate antigen is unknown. The entirety of the isolated RNA underwent reverse transcription, so expressed TCRB transcripts were sequenced. The assay was immunoSEQ multiplex PCR, and TCRdb's table has in-frame clones only and misses some. The table shows about 170,000 clones, with around 8% occurring only once. The chain is built from TRBV5-1 and TRBJ2-3; 7 bases align to TRBD1. The receptor comes from a woman in her 40s with type 1 diabetes. The material sequenced was central memory CD4+ T cells from blood. CDR3: CASSSTGNPDTQYF. CDR3 DNA sequence: TGCGCCAGCAGCTCGACAGGGAACCCAGATACGCAGTATTTT.